These T cell receptor beta chains were read from a single sample in a study of blood T cells in healthy people across ages. TCRdb analysed the 5' RACE reads with MiXCR anew, one entry per CDR3 protein. The sample includes about 900,000 distinct CDR3 sequences, around 46% of them seen just once. Sequenced sample: blood. Receptors originate from a man aged 25 to 40 in good health. The CDR3 runs from the conserved cysteine through the conserved F or W. A D gene is named only where the DNA matches it firmly. Expanded clones are given a class, and other clones once, few, many or no size at all.

TRBV6-4	.	TRBD1	TRBJ2-3	TGTGCCAGCAGTGCCGGACAGGGCCGCTACACAGATACGCAGTATTTT	CASSAGQGRYTDTQYF
TRBV6-2/TRBV6-3	few	.	TRBJ2-3	TGTGCCAGCAGGCGGGACACCGCCACAGATACGCAGTATTTT	CASRRDTATDTQYF
TRBV4-1	few	.	TRBJ2-4	TGCGCCAGCAGCCAAGATCTGTGGGGAGGGGGCAAAAACATTCAGTACTTC	CASSQDLWGGGKNIQYF
TRBV4-1	.	TRBD1	TRBJ2-5	TGCGCCAGCAGCCTCCGGGACAGGGGAACCAATGAGCAGTACTTC	CASSLRDRGTNEQYF
TRBV6-2/TRBV6-3	.	.	TRBJ2-4	TGTGCCAGCAGTTACGGGGGCACCCCTATAGCCAAAAACATTCAGTACTTC	CASSYGGTPIAKNIQYF
TRBV24-1	.	.	TRBJ1-2	TGTGCCACCTCTACCGGACCGGGGTATGGCTACACCTTC	CATSTGPGYGYTF
TRBV29-1	.	.	TRBJ1-5	TGCAGCGTTGCCGGTACGGCAGGGGCCCTTGGAAATCAGCCCCAGCATTTT	CSVAGTAGALGNQPQHF
TRBV5-1	.	TRBD1	TRBJ2-2	TGCGCCAGCTACCGACAGGGTCCCACCGGGGAGCTGTTTTTT	CASYRQGPTGELFF
TRBV5-1	once	.	TRBJ2-3	TGCGCCAGCAGCTTGGCATTAGTTGTAGTTTCAGATACGCAGTATTTT	CASSLALVVVSDTQYF
TRBV4-3	once	.	TRBJ1-1	TGCGCCAGCAGCCCAAATACAAGAGGGGACGGCACTGAAGCTTTCTTT	CASSPNTRGDGTEAFF
TRBV5-1	.	.	TRBJ2-1	TGCGCCAGCTTTAAGGACACGAGCTCCTACAATGAGCAGTTCTTC	CASFKDTSSYNEQFF
TRBV6-5	few	.	TRBJ2-7	TGTGCCAGCAGTTACCCAGGGTCCCACGAGCAGTACTTC	CASSYPGSHEQYF
TRBV4-3	few	.	TRBJ2-4	TGCGCCAGCAGCCAAGATCTCGGGAACATTCAGTACTTC	CASSQDLGNIQYF
TRBV6-4	many	TRBD2	TRBJ2-3	TGTGCCAGCAGTGACTCGAGCGGGGGGCCCGATACGCAGTATTTT	CASSDSSGGPDTQYF
TRBV24-1	.	TRBD1	TRBJ2-5	TGTGCCACCAGTGAGCACGGACAGGGGGCTCAAGAGACCCAGTACTTC	CATSEHGQGAQETQYF
TRBV28	few	.	TRBJ2-5	TGTGCCAGCAGTCCGTCTAGTAGGATATACAATGAGCAGTACTTC	CASSPSSRIYNEQYF
TRBV7-2	.	.	TRBJ2-7	TGTGCCAGCAGCTTCGGACCCACCTTAGACGAGCAGTACTTC	CASSFGPTLDEQYF
TRBV7-9	.	.	TRBJ2-7	TGTGCCAGCAGCTCCACCTCGACAGGTCCCTACGAGCAGTACTTC	CASSSTSTGPYEQYF
TRBV4-1	.	.	TRBJ1-2	TGCGCCAGCGGCCAAGGTAATGGCTACACCTTC	CASGQGNGYTF
TRBV5-1	few	.	TRBJ2-7	TGCGCCAGCAGCTTAATCGAGGGCTACGAGCAGTACTTC	CASSLIEGYEQYF
TRBV7-9	once	.	TRBJ2-3	TGTGCCAGCAGCTTAGGTTTACGGGGAGCAGATACGCAGTATTTT	CASSLGLRGADTQYF
TRBV2	.	TRBD2	TRBJ2-3	TGTGCCAGCAGTGTGTTAGCGGGGCGGGCGCCAGATACGCAGTATTTT	CASSVLAGRAPDTQYF
TRBV27	.	.	TRBJ2-3	TGTGCCAGCAGGGTTTTGGGGGGGGCCCGAGATACGCAGTATTTT	CASRVLGGARDTQYF
TRBV20-1	.	.	TRBJ2-3	TGCAGTGCTCGACTTGGGGGCTCGACAGATACGCAGTATTTT	CSARLGGSTDTQYF
TRBV20-1	few	TRBD1	TRBJ2-3	TGCAGTGCTAGGCCGGACAGGGGTAGCACAGATACGCAGTATTTT	CSARPDRGSTDTQYF
TRBV24-1	.	TRBD2	TRBJ2-3	TGTGCCACCAGTGATTTGCGGGGGACTAGCGGTAGGTCAGATACGCAGTATTTT	CATSDLRGTSGRSDTQYF
TRBV27	.	.	TRBJ1-6	TGTGCCAGCACTTTGGGGGTGGGATCACCCCTCCACTTT	CASTLGVGSPLHF
TRBV3-1	.	TRBD2	TRBJ2-3	TGTGCCAGCAGCTATCCGGCGGGGGACACAGATACGCAGTATTTT	CASSYPAGDTDTQYF
TRBV11-1	many	TRBD1	TRBJ2-7	TGTGCCAGCAGCTTGGACAGGGGATTCTACGAGCAGTACTTC	CASSLDRGFYEQYF
TRBV6-5	.	.	TRBJ2-5	TGTGCCAGCAGTCCCTGGACAGTGGACCAAGAGACCCAGTACTTC	CASSPWTVDQETQYF
TRBV28	.	.	TRBJ2-7	TGTGCCAGCAGTTTAAGGGCAGGGGTCCCCTACGAGCAGTACTTC	CASSLRAGVPYEQYF
TRBV7-8	.	.	TRBJ2-1	TGTGCCAGCAGCTTAGCGTGGCGGTCGAACAATGAGCAGTTCTTC	CASSLAWRSNNEQFF
TRBV20-1	once	.	TRBJ2-2	TGCAGTGCTAGAGATATAGGCAAAACAAACACCGGGGAGCTGTTTTTT	CSARDIGKTNTGELFF
TRBV5-1	few	TRBD2	TRBJ2-1	TGCGCCAGCAGCTTGGCGGCTAGCGGGGGGCCCTACTACAATGAGCAGTTCTTC	CASSLAASGGPYYNEQFF
TRBV4-1	.	TRBD2	TRBJ2-1	TGCGCCAGCAGCCAAGAAGGGCGGGGGGGCCTCCATGAGCAGTTCTTC	CASSQEGRGGLHEQFF
TRBV20-1	few	TRBD2	TRBJ2-3	TGCAGTGCTTCGAGGGATAGCGGGCGCACAGATACGCAGTATTTT	CSASRDSGRTDTQYF
TRBV9	many	TRBD2	TRBJ2-1	TGTGCCAGCAGCGCCGACGGGACTAGGAGGGGGACTGAGCAGTTCTTC	CASSADGTRRGTEQFF
TRBV5-1	few	TRBD1	TRBJ1-2	TGCGCCAGCAGCTTGGTTGCTGGCGGACAGGACCTTAACTATGGCTACACCTTC	CASSLVAGGQDLNYGYTF
TRBV6-5	.	.	TRBJ2-4	TGTGCCAGCAGTTACGACAAGCATGGGAACATTCAGTACTTC	CASSYDKHGNIQYF
TRBV4-2	.	.	TRBJ2-1	TGTGCCAGCAGCCAAAAGACAGGCCGGAGCTCCTACAATGAGCAGTTCTTC	CASSQKTGRSSYNEQFF
TRBV20-1	many	.	TRBJ2-4	TGCAGTGCCACGGACGTTGTAACTAGCATTCAGTACTTC	CSATDVVTSIQYF
TRBV27	.	.	TRBJ1-5	TGTGCCAACAGCCCAAGGCCCCGGGGTCTAGGTCAGCCCCAGCATTTT	CANSPRPRGLGQPQHF
TRBV12-3/TRBV12-4	.	.	TRBJ1-1	TGTGCCAGCAGTTCAGAGGGAAGAGCTTTCTTT	CASSSEGRAFF
TRBV4-3	.	.	TRBJ1-1	TGCGCCAGCAGCCAAGTCCCGGCGGGATGGAACACTGAAGCTTTCTTT	CASSQVPAGWNTEAFF
TRBV29-1	.	TRBD1	TRBJ1-1	TGCAGCGCGGAACAGGGGGGGAACACTGAAGCTTTCTTT	CSAEQGGNTEAFF
TRBV7-2	few	.	TRBJ2-3	TGTGCCAGCAGCTTAGCGCGGTCAGATACGCAGTATTTT	CASSLARSDTQYF
TRBV12-3/TRBV12-4	few	.	TRBJ2-1	TGTGCCAGCAGTCCAATAGCGCTAACTTACCTCAATGAGCAGTTCTTC	CASSPIALTYLNEQFF
TRBV20-1	.	.	TRBJ1-4	TGCAGTGCTAGAGATCTCAGCGGGAATGCAAAACTGTTTTTT	CSARDLSGNAKLFF
TRBV29-1	few	.	TRBJ2-3	TGCAGCGTTGAAGGTGCGGACTCTCCTACAGATACGCAGTATTTT	CSVEGADSPTDTQYF
TRBV28	few	.	TRBJ2-7	TGTGCCAGCAGTATCAGACACAGGGTACACGAGCAGTACTTC	CASSIRHRVHEQYF
TRBV6-6	.	TRBD1	TRBJ2-7	TGTGCCAGCAGCTACCTCGGGGGACAGGGGGCTGGAGAGCAGTACTTC	CASSYLGGQGAGEQYF
TRBV5-1	.	.	TRBJ2-2	TGCGCCAGCAACTCGGATGGGAACACCGGGGAGCTGTTTTTT	CASNSDGNTGELFF
TRBV12-3/TRBV12-4	.	.	TRBJ2-1	TGTGCCAGCAGTCCCCTAAGCGGCTACGCGGAGCAGTTCTTC	CASSPLSGYAEQFF
TRBV6-5	.	TRBD1	TRBJ2-7	TGTGCCAGCAGCCGTTCGTGGGACAGCTCCTACGAGCAGTACTTC	CASSRSWDSSYEQYF
TRBV6-1	few	.	TRBJ1-1	TGTGCCAGCAGTAATCGGATCATGAACACTGAAGCTTTCTTT	CASSNRIMNTEAFF
TRBV12-3/TRBV12-4	.	TRBD2	TRBJ2-5	TGTGCCAGCAGTTTAGGATCCGGGACTAGCTGGGGGACCCAGTACTTC	CASSLGSGTSWGTQYF
TRBV10-3	many	TRBD1	TRBJ1-6	TGTGCCATCAGCGGGGACAGGGACAATTCACCCCTCCACTTT	CAISGDRDNSPLHF
TRBV7-6	few	TRBD1	TRBJ2-5	TGTGCCAGCAGCGGACAGGGTCGAGAGCAGTACTTC	CASSGQGREQYF
TRBV4-2	few	.	TRBJ2-7	TGTGCCAGCAGCCTACAAGGGCTCTCCTACGAGCAGTACTTC	CASSLQGLSYEQYF
TRBV7-2	.	.	TRBJ1-1	TGTGCCAGCAGCTCACGGAAAGGGCGCCGGACTGAAGCTTTCTTT	CASSSRKGRRTEAFF